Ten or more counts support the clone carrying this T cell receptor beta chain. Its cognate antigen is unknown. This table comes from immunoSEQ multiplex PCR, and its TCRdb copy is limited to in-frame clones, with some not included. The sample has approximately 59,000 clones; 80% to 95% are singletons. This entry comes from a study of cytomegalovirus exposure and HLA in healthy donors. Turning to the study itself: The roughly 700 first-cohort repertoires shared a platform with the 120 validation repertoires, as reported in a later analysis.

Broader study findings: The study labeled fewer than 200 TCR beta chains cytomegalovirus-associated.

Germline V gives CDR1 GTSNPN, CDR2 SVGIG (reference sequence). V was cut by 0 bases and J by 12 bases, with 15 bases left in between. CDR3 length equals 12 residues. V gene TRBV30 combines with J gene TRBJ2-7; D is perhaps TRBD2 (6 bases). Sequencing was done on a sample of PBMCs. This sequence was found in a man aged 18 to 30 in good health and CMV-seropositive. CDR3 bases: TGTGCCTGGAGTGTACTTAGCGGAGGGCCGTACTTC. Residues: CAWSVLSGGPYF.